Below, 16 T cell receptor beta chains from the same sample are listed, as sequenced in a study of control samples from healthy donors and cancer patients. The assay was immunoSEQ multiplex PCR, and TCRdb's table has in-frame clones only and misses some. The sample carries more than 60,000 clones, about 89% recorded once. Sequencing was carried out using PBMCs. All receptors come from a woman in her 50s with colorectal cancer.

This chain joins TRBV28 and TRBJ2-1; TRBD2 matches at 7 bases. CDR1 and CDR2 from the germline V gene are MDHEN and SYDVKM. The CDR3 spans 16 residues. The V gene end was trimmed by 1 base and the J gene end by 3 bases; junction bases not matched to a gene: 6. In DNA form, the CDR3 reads TGTGCCAGCAGTTTATCCCTGGCTAGCGGCTACAATGAGCAGTTCTTC. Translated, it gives CASSLSLASGYNEQFF.

CDR3 in DNA: TGCAGCGTTGAAGTAGGGTACACTGAAGCTTTCTTT. Translated, it gives CSVEVGYTEAFF. This rearrangement joins TRBV29-1 to TRBJ1-1, with D unresolved. The CDR3 runs 12 residues. The V gene lost 1 base and the J gene lost 3 bases, with 6 bases spanning the gap. CDR1 SQVTM and CDR2 ANQGSEA come from the germline V gene.

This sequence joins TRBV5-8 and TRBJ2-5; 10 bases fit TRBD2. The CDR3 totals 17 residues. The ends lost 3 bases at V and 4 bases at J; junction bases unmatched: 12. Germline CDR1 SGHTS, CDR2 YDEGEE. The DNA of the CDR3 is TGTGCCAGCAGCTCGGCTCCCGGTAGCGGGGGGTTAGAGACCCAGTACTTC. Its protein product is CASSSAPGSGGLETQYF.

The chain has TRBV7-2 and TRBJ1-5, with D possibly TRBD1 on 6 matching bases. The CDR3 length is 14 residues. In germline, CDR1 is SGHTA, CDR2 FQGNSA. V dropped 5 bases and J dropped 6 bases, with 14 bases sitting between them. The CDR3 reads CASSEGHRSQPQHF. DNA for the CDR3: TGTGCCAGCAGCGAGGGACATCGGAGTCAGCCCCAGCATTTT.

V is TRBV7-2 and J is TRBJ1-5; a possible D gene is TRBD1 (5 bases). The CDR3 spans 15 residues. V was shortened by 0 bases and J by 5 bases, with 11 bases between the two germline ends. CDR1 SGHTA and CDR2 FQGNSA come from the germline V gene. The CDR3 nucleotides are TGTGCCAGCAGCTTAGCGAGAGGGGAAGATCAGCCCCAGCATTTT. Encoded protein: CASSLARGEDQPQHF.

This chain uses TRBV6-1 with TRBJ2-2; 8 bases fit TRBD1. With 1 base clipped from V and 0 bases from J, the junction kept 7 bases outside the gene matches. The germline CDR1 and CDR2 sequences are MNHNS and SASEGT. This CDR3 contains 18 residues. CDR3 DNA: TGTGCCAGCAGTGAAGTCGATCAGGGGGCCGCGAACACCGGGGAGCTGTTTTTT. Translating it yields CASSEVDQGAANTGELFF.

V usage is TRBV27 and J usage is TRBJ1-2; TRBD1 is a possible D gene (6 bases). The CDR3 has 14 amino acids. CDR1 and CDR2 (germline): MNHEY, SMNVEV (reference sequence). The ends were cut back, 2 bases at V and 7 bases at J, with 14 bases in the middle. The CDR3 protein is CASSLLGATSGYTF. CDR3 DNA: TGTGCCAGCAGTTTACTGGGGGCGACATCTGGCTACACCTTC.

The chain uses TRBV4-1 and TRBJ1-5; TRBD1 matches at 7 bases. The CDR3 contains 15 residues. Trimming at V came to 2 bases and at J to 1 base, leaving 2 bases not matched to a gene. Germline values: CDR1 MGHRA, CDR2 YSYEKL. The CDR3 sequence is CASSQPTGSNQPQHF. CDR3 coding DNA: TGCGCCAGCAGCCAACCGACAGGGAGCAATCAGCCCCAGCATTTT.

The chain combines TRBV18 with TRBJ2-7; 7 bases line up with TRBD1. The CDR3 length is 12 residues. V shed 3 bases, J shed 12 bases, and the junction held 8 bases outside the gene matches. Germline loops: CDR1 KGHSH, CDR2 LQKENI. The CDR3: CASSPPQGDLYV. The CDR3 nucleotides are TGTGCCAGCTCACCCCCTCAGGGGGACCTGTACGTC.

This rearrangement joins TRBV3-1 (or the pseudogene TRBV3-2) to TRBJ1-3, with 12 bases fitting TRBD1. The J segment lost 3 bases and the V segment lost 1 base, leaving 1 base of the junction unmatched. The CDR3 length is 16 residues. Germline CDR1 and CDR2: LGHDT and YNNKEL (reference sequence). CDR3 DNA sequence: TGTGCCAGCAGCCAAGGGGACAGGGGGCATGGAAACACCATATATTTT. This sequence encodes CASSQGDRGHGNTIYF.

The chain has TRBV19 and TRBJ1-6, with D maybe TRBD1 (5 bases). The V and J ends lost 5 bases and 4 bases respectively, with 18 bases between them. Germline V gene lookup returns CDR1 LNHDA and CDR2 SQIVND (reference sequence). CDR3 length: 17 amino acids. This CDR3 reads CASSHPGVRGYNSPLHF. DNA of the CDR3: TGTGCCAGTAGTCACCCCGGAGTCCGGGGGTATAATTCACCCCTCCACTTT.

DNA for the CDR3: TGTGCCAGCAGTATAGACGGACAATACTCTGGAAACACCATATATTTT. This sequence encodes CASSIDGQYSGNTIYF. V usage is TRBV7-9 and J usage is TRBJ1-3; TRBD1 is a possible D gene (5 bases). The V end lost 6 bases, the J end lost 0 bases, and 15 bases lay between the germline ends. Per germline, CDR1 SEHNR and CDR2 FQNEAQ (reference sequence). The CDR3 runs 16 residues.

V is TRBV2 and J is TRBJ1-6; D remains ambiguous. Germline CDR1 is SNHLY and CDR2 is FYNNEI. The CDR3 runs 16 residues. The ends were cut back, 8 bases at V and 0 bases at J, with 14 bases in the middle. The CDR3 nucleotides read TGTGCCAGCGGACGCGGGGTGAACTCCTATAATTCACCCCTCCACTTT. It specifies CASGRGVNSYNSPLHF.

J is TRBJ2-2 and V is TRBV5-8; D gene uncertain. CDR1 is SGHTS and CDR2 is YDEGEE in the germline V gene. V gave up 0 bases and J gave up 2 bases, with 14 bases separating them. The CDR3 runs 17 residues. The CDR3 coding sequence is TGTGCCAGCAGCTTGGTTTCCGGTTCTTTTAACACCGGGGAGCTGTTTTTT. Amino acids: CASSLVSGSFNTGELFF. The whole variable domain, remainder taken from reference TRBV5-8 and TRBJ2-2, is EAGVTQSPTHLIKTRGQQATLRCSPISGHTSVYWYQQALGLGLQFLLWYDEGEERNRGNFPPRFSGRQFPNYSSELNVNALELEDSALYLCASSLVSGSFNTGELFFGEGSRLTVL.

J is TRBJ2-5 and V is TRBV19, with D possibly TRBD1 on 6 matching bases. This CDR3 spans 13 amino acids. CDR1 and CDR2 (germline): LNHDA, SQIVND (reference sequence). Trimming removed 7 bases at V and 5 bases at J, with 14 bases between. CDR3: CASTETGSETQYF. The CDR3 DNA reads TGTGCCAGTACCGAGACAGGATCCGAGACCCAGTACTTC.

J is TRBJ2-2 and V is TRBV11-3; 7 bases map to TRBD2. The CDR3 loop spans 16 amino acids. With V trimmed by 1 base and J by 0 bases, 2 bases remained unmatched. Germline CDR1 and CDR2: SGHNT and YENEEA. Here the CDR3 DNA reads TGTGCCAGCAGCTTAGGAGCGGGGACGAACACCGGGGAGCTGTTTTTT. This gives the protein CASSLGAGTNTGELFF.